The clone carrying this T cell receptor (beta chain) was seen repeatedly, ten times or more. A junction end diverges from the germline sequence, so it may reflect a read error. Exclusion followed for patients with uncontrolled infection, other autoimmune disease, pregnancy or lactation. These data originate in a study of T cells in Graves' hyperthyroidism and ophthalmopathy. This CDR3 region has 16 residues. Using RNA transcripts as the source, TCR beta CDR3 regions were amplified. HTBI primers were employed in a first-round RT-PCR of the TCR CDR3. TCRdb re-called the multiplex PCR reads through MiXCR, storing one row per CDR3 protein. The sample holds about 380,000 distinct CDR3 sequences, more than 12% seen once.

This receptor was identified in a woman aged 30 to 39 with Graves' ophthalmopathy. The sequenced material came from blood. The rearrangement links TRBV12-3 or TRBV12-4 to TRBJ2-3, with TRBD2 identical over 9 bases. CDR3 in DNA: TGTGCCAGCAGCTTAGCCCTAGCGGGAAGCACAGATACGCAGTATTTT. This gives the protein CASSLALAGSTDTQYF.